These 11 T cell receptor beta chains originate from one sample sequenced in a study of CD8 T cells in Susac syndrome. Random hexamers were used to reverse transcribe roughly 0.5 to 1 ug of RNA. Using its own MiXCR run on the immunoSEQ multiplex PCR reads, TCRdb lists one record per CDR3 protein. This table holds under 200,000 distinct CDR3 sequences, approximately 94% found once. The sequenced sample was CD4+ T cells from PBMCs. The receptor set was obtained from a human donor with Susac syndrome.

The V gene is TRBV29-1, the J gene TRBJ2-7; weak D call: TRBD1 (8 bases). Between the trimmed V and J ends, which lost 7 bases and 12 bases, there was a span of 22 bases. The CDR3 is made up of 12 amino acids. The V gene's germline CDR1 is SQVTM and CDR2 ANQGSEA. Written as DNA, the CDR3 is TGCAGCGCCTTTACAGGGGGGGAGGAATGGTACTTC. This codes for CSAFTGGEEWYF.

The chain links TRBV19 to TRBJ2-4; D is undetermined. The V gene's germline CDR1 is LNHDA and CDR2 SQIVND (reference sequence). The V end lost 8 bases, the J end lost 0 bases, and 8 bases lay between the germline ends. The CDR3 spans 13 residues. CDR3 bases: TGTGCCAGTGGCTTTCAAGCCAAAAACATTCAGTACTTC. Translation: CASGFQAKNIQYF.

CDR3 amino acids: CASSSDRAGEKLFF. The DNA for the CDR3 is TGTGCCAGCAGCTCGGACAGGGCTGGGGAAAAACTGTTTTTT. This chain uses TRBV12-3 or TRBV12-4 with TRBJ1-4; 8 bases agree with TRBD1. V trimming: 6 bases; J trimming: 8 bases; junction bases outside the gene matches: 8. There are 14 residues in the CDR3.

This chain connects TRBV5-1 to TRBJ1-1, with 7 bases that match TRBD1. V lost 3 bases and J lost 2; bases outside the gene matches: 10. The CDR3 is made up of 16 amino acids. In germline, CDR1 is SGHRS, CDR2 YFSETQ. CDR3 residues: CASSSLSGQPNTEAFF. CDR3 bases: TGCGCCAGCAGCTCCCTCTCGGGACAGCCAAACACTGAAGCTTTCTTT.

The chain recombines TRBV28 with TRBJ2-7; a possible D gene is TRBD2 (5 bases). The CDR3 totals 15 residues. Trimming removed 8 bases from V and 4 bases from J, with 21 bases in between. Germline V lookup: CDR1 MDHEN, CDR2 SYDVKM. CDR3 nucleotides: TGTGCCAGCGTGAACGCGGGTGGTTGGGGATACGAGCAGTACTTC. This gives the protein CASVNAGGWGYEQYF.

The chain couples TRBV12-3 or TRBV12-4 to TRBJ1-6; 11 nucleotides line up with TRBD1. The CDR3 covers 14 residues. V was clipped by 4 bases and J by 9 bases; unmatched bases: 2. This CDR3 reads CASSWTGGSSPLHF. The CDR3 nucleotides are TGTGCCAGCAGTTGGACAGGGGGCAGTTCACCCCTCCACTTT.

The gene calls are TRBV6-5 and TRBJ1-6; D gene unclear. V was clipped by 1 base and J by 9 bases, with 10 bases between them. The germline gives CDR1 MNHEY, CDR2 SVGAGI. The length of the CDR3 is 14 residues. CDR3 in DNA: TGTGCCAGCAGTTACTTTGGCTATGGTTCACCCCTCCACTTT. As protein: CASSYFGYGSPLHF.

In its sample, this clonotype was seen once. This chain joins TRBV2 and TRBJ2-3; D could derive from TRBD1 or TRBD2 (5 bases each). CDR1 and CDR2 (germline): SNHLY, FYNNEI. Trimming cost V 4 bases and J 1 base, with 12 bases left between them. The CDR3 totals 15 residues. CDR3 bases: TGTGCCAGCAGTGGTGATTTGGGGGGCACAGATACGCAGTATTTT. This codes for CASSGDLGGTDTQYF.

CDR3 sequence: CASSLSFMSLIETQYF. CDR3 DNA sequence: TGTGCCAGCAGCTTAAGTTTTATGTCACTTATCGAGACCCAGTACTTC. V usage is TRBV11-2 and J usage is TRBJ2-5, with D hard to call. CDR1 and CDR2 from the germline V gene are SGHAT and FQNNGV. This CDR3 region has 16 residues. Trimming took 2 bases from V and 5 from J, leaving 18 bases between them.

The chain joins TRBV5-6 to TRBJ2-2; 7 bases fit TRBD1. The germline gives CDR1 SGHDT, CDR2 YYEEEE. The J segment lost 2 bases and the V segment lost 5 bases, leaving 9 bases of the junction unmatched. The CDR3 sequence is 16 residues long. CDR3 in DNA: TGTGCCAGCAGTTTCCGGACAGGCACCAACACCGGGGAGCTGTTTTTT. Translation: CASSFRTGTNTGELFF.

A single count supports this clonotype. The rearrangement links TRBV30 to TRBJ2-1; perhaps TRBD1 as D (6 bases). The CDR3 sequence is 12 residues long. V lost 4 bases, J lost 8 bases, and 12 bases lay in between. The germline V gene has CDR1 GTSNPN and CDR2 SVGIG (reference sequence). The CDR3 protein is CAWTGVFYEQFF. In DNA form, the CDR3 reads TGTGCCTGGACAGGGGTGTTCTATGAGCAGTTCTTC.